This record concerns one T cell receptor (beta chain) sequence. The TCR beta CDR3 regions underwent amplification using RNA transcripts as the source. The study used the HTBI primer set for a first-round RT-PCR of the TCR CDR3. TCRdb ran MiXCR on the multiplex PCR reads and lists one entry per CDR3 protein. The data hold hundreds of thousands of distinct CDR3 sequences, with more than 30% observed a single time. The record originates from a study of T cells in Graves' hyperthyroidism and ophthalmopathy. Each 10 ml fresh peripheral blood draw supplied the PBMCs. V was shortened by 8 bases and J by 0 bases, with 14 bases between the two germline ends. Per the germline V gene, CDR1 is SQVTM and CDR2 is ANQGSEA. CDR3 size: 15 residues.

The rearrangement uses TRBV29-1 and TRBJ2-6, with D possibly called TRBD1 or TRBD2 (5 bases each). Input material: blood. The TCR sequence derives from a man aged 18-30 years with Graves' hyperthyroidism. This chain's CDR3 is CSSNVGVSGANVLTF. The CDR3 DNA follows: TGCAGCTCAAACGTGGGGGTCTCTGGGGCCAACGTCCTGACTTTC. Looking up the rest from reference TRBV29-1 and TRBJ2-6 gives the full variable domain: SAVISQKPSRDICQRGTSLTIQCQVDSQVTMMFWYRQQPGQSLTLIATANQGSEATYESGFVIDKFPISRPNLTFSTLTVSNMSPEDSSIYLCSSNVGVSGANVLTFGAGSRLTVL.